The 11 T cell receptor beta chains given below trace back to one sample, sequenced in a study of breast tumors, draining lymph nodes, adjacent tissues. The lymph nodes were axillary draining lymph nodes from breast cancer patients. Using its own MiXCR run on the multiplex PCR reads, TCRdb lists one record per CDR3 protein. The sample lists roughly 110,000 distinct CDR3 sequences; about 30% were seen once. The sequenced material came from axillary lymph node tissue. Receptor source: a female donor with breast cancer. Some clones in this sample may be carry-over from other donors' samples.

The sample holds one count of this clonotype. At one of its ends the junction is not consistent with the germline gene, which may arise from a read error. The J gene is TRBJ2-2, the V gene TRBV4-3, with 9 bases that match TRBD2. Germline V gene data show CDR1 as LGHNA and CDR2 as YSLEER. This CDR3 is built from 16 residues. The CDR3 reads CASSQQRGASTGEPFF. The CDR3 nucleotides are TGCGCCAGCAGCCAGCAGCGGGGGGCGAGCACCGGGGAGCCGTTTTTT.

As regards this clonotype: Just one base apart from a much larger clone, this may be a read error. J is TRBJ2-5 and V is TRBV5-8, with a tentative D call TRBD1 (5 bases). V gave up 7 bases and J gave up 7 bases, with 23 bases separating them. Germline V gene lookup returns CDR1 SGHTS and CDR2 YDEGEE. CDR3 length: 15 amino acids. The CDR3 nucleotides read TGTGCCAGCGGCTCGCCGACAGCCGACTGGGGGACCCAGTACTTC. Translation: CASGSPTADWGTQYF.

The sample holds many counts of this clonotype. The J gene is TRBJ1-5, the V gene TRBV30, with TRBD1 identical over 7 bases. V lost 2 bases and J lost 4; bases outside the gene matches: 2. The CDR3 totals 13 residues. Germline-derived CDR1 and CDR2 are GTSNPN and SVGIG (reference sequence). CDR3 nucleotide sequence: TGTGCCTGGAGTTTACAGGGGAATCAGCCCCAGCATTTT. It is translated as CAWSLQGNQPQHF.

In its sample, this clonotype was seen many times. The V call is TRBV19, the J call TRBJ1-2, with 12 bases aligning to TRBD1. This CDR3 is built from 15 residues. Germline V gives CDR1 LNHDA, CDR2 SQIVND (reference sequence). With V trimmed by 1 base and J by 8 bases, 5 bases remained unmatched. CDR3 nucleotide sequence: TGTGCCAGTAGTATAGGAGGGACAGGGGGCGCGGGCTACACCTTC. Translation gives CASSIGGTGGAGYTF.

This clonotype was found many times. The V call is TRBV3-1, the J call TRBJ2-2; D not certain. Per germline, CDR1 LGHDT and CDR2 YNNKEL (reference sequence). The V end lost 1 base, the J end lost 0 bases, and 9 bases lay between the germline ends. This CDR3 comprises 16 residues. As DNA, the CDR3 is TGTGCCAGCAGCCAAGTGTATCGGTCGAACACCGGGGAGCTGTTTTTT. Its translation is CASSQVYRSNTGELFF.

This rearrangement joins TRBV7-9 to TRBJ1-1; maybe TRBD1 (6 bases). The CDR3 spans 12 residues. V was trimmed by 6 bases and J by 6 bases, leaving 11 bases between them. Germline-derived CDR1 and CDR2 are SEHNR and FQNEAQ (reference sequence). In nucleotides, the CDR3 is TGTGCCAGCAGATATACAGGGTCTGAAGCTTTCTTT. Translation gives CASRYTGSEAFF. The complete variable domain, with remaining parts taken from reference TRBV7-9 and TRBJ1-1, reads DTGVSQNPRHKITKRGQNVTFRCDPISEHNRLYWYRQTLGQGPEFLTYFQNEAQLEKSRLLSDRFSAERPKGSFSTLEIQRTEQGDSAMYLCASRYTGSEAFFGQGTRLTVV.

This clonotype was observed at least ten times. V usage is TRBV4-1 and J usage is TRBJ2-7; 12 bases line up with TRBD2. Germline lookup yields CDR1 MGHRA and CDR2 YSYEKL. V was pared by 0 bases and J by 9 bases, with 18 bases of the junction left unmatched. The CDR3 totals 19 residues. In DNA form, the CDR3 reads TGCGCCAGCAGCCAAGATGATCAGGTACGACTAGCGGGAGTCCACGGGCAGTACTTC. As protein: CASSQDDQVRLAGVHGQYF.

Many counts were recorded for this clonotype. The chain carries TRBV20-1 and TRBJ1-5; tentatively, D is TRBD1 (6 bases). Germline V lookup: CDR1 DFQATT, CDR2 SNEGSKA (reference sequence). V was shortened by 0 bases and J by 2 bases, with 14 bases between the two germline ends. The CDR3 consists of 16 residues. Written as DNA, the CDR3 is TGCAGTGCTAGAGATCATGGAAAGGGGGGCAATCAGCCCCAGCATTTT. This gives the protein CSARDHGKGGNQPQHF.

This clonotype was seen at least ten times. The rearrangement uses TRBV7-9 and TRBJ2-5; 7 bases agree with TRBD1. This CDR3 is 14 amino acids long. J lost 2 bases, V lost 4 bases, and 4 bases had no gene match. Germline lookup yields CDR1 SEHNR and CDR2 FQNEAQ (reference sequence). CDR3 amino acids: CASSSGTAQETQYF. CDR3 sequence (DNA): TGTGCCAGCAGCTCGGGGACAGCTCAAGAGACCCAGTACTTC.

There are many counts of this clonotype. The V call is TRBV18, the J call TRBJ2-3; D call uncertain. Germline V gene data show CDR1 as KGHSH and CDR2 as LQKENI. The V and J ends lost 1 base and 6 bases respectively, with 5 bases between them. The CDR3 extends over 12 amino acids. The CDR3 sequence: CASSPRLDTQYF. The CDR3 bases are TGTGCCAGCTCACCACGGTTGGATACGCAGTATTTT.

This clonotype has at least ten counts. The chain carries TRBV20-1 and TRBJ2-1; 9 bases map to TRBD2. The CDR3 covers 15 residues. The germline V gene encodes CDR1 DFQATT and CDR2 SNEGSKA (reference sequence). Trimming cost V 0 bases and J 1 base; bases outside gene matches: 1. The CDR3 nucleotides are TGCAGTGCTAGAGAAGCGGGGGGTTCCTACAATGAGCAGTTCTTC. The encoded protein is CSAREAGGSYNEQFF.